These 11 T cell receptor beta chains were all obtained from the same sample, sequenced in a study of blood T cells in healthy people across ages. Using a J-beta primer mix together with a sample-barcoded 5' primer, a second PCR was run for roughly 7 to 11 cycles. TCRdb reprocessed the 5' RACE reads with MiXCR, giving one entry per CDR3 protein. Seen here are roughly 1,300,000 distinct CDR3 sequences, around 59% observed once, and the top ten hold approximately 7%. Sequenced: blood. These receptors were collected from a man younger than 30 in good health.

The V gene is TRBV7-9, the J gene TRBJ2-1; possibly TRBD1 or TRBD2 for D (5 bases each). Germline V gives CDR1 SEHNR, CDR2 FQNEAQ (reference sequence). V lost 9 bases to trimming and J lost 2 bases, with 14 bases between them. The CDR3 is 14 amino acids. The CDR3, as DNA: TGTGCCAGTGCGGGCAGGGTCACCTACAATGAGCAGTTCTTC. It yields the protein CASAGRVTYNEQFF.

V is TRBV2 and J is TRBJ2-7, with D perhaps assigned TRBD1 or TRBD2 (5 bases each). The CDR3 runs 15 residues. Trimming stripped 3 bases from V and 2 bases from J, with 14 bases between. CDR1 is SNHLY and CDR2 is FYNNEI in the germline V gene. The CDR3 nucleotides are TGTGCCAGCAGTGATCCCGGGACCCATGCCTACGAGCAGTACTTC. This sequence encodes CASSDPGTHAYEQYF.

CDR3 sequence reads: CSASRGSEQYF. The CDR3 DNA is TGCAGTGCCAGCCGGGGGTCCGAGCAGTACTTC. The chain is built from TRBV20-1 and TRBJ2-7, with D perhaps TRBD2 (6 bases). Germline CDR1 reads DFQATT; CDR2 reads SNEGSKA (reference sequence). The CDR3 consists of 11 residues. Trimming left V 6 bases short and J 6 bases short, with 12 bases between.

CDR3 bases: TGCGCCAGCAGCTTGCATGAACTACCGAACACTGAAGCTTTCTTT. Residues: CASSLHELPNTEAFF. The rearrangement joins TRBV5-1 to TRBJ1-1; no reliable D call. This CDR3 has 15 residues. The germline CDR1 and CDR2 sequences are SGHRS and YFSETQ. V dropped 1 base and J dropped 1 base, with 11 bases sitting between them.

The chain uses TRBV11-2 and TRBJ2-3; 8 bases align to TRBD2. In germline, CDR1 is SGHAT, CDR2 FQNNGV. Losses at the gene ends were 2 bases for V and 4 bases for J; bases not matched to a gene: 5. The CDR3 is 15 residues long. The CDR3 region is CASSLRGAGADTQYF. The CDR3 coding sequence is TGTGCCAGCAGCTTACGTGGAGCGGGGGCAGATACGCAGTATTTT.

The genes are TRBV7-2 and TRBJ2-5, with D maybe TRBD2 (6 bases). CDR3 length equals 14 residues. With 3 bases removed from V and 11 bases from J, the gap between germline ends came to 19 bases. The germline CDR1 and CDR2 sequences are SGHTA and FQGNSA. In DNA, the CDR3 is TGTGCCAGCAGCTTTCTGACAAGCCCCGGAGGGCAGTACTTC. This encodes CASSFLTSPGGQYF. Full variable domain (missing parts from reference TRBV7-2 and TRBJ2-5): GAGVSQSPSNKVTEKGKDVELRCDPISGHTALYWYRQSLGQGLEFLIYFQGNSAPDKSGLPSDRFSAERTGGSVSTLTIQRTQQEDSAVYLCASSFLTSPGGQYFGPGTRLLVL.

The chain is built from TRBV3-1 and TRBJ1-2; 10 bases align to TRBD1. V lost 4 bases to trimming and J lost 4 bases; unmatched junction nucleotides: 3. Germline V lookup: CDR1 LGHDT, CDR2 YNNKEL (reference sequence). The CDR3 extends over 14 amino acids. CDR3 in amino acids: CASSRQGATYGYTF. In DNA, the CDR3 is TGTGCCAGCAGCCGACAGGGGGCAACCTATGGCTACACCTTC.

This rearrangement joins TRBV20-1 to TRBJ2-7; TRBD2 agrees at 7 bases. CDR3 length: 14 amino acids. Trimming removed 3 bases from V and 1 base from J; junction bases left unmatched: 6. Germline CDR1 and CDR2: DFQATT and SNEGSKA (reference sequence). The chain's CDR3 is CSASNLAVSYEQYF. The CDR3 DNA sequence: TGCAGTGCTAGTAATCTAGCGGTTTCCTACGAGCAGTACTTC.

The V and J genes are TRBV27 and TRBJ1-2; D gene unclear. CDR3 length: 15 residues. Germline CDR1 and CDR2: MNHEY and SMNVEV (reference sequence). Trimming took 4 bases from V and 5 from J, leaving 17 bases between them. The CDR3 region is CASSSQAGVGYGYTF. CDR3 bases: TGTGCCAGCAGTTCCCAGGCAGGAGTGGGATATGGCTACACCTTC.

The V call is TRBV7-9, the J call TRBJ2-1; TRBD1 might be the D (7 bases). CDR3 size: 11 residues. With 5 bases removed from V and 12 bases from J, the gap between germline ends came to 11 bases. The germline gives CDR1 SEHNR, CDR2 FQNEAQ (reference sequence). The CDR3 reads CASSPQGGQFF. In nucleotides, the CDR3 is TGTGCCAGCAGCCCCCAGGGGGGGCAGTTCTTC. The full variable domain, its missing parts supplied by reference TRBV7-9 and TRBJ2-1, is DTGVSQNPRHKITKRGQNVTFRCDPISEHNRLYWYRQTLGQGPEFLTYFQNEAQLEKSRLLSDRFSAERPKGSFSTLEIQRTEQGDSAMYLCASSPQGGQFFGPGTRLTVL.

Details on this clonotype: A much larger clone sits a single nucleotide away, making a read error possible. This is likely a read error, given that the CDR3 carries no conserved phenylalanine or tryptophan at its end. The chain couples TRBV6-1 to TRBJ2-1, with 9 bases matching TRBD2. The germline V gene has CDR1 MNHNS and CDR2 SASEGT. The junction had 7 bases not matched to a gene; V was cut back by 6 bases and J by 4 bases. This CDR3 is 15 amino acids long. DNA for the CDR3: TGTGCCAGCAGCTTTAGCGGGGGCGAATACAATGAGCAGTTCTTA. It codes for CASSFSGGEYNEQFL.